The present TCR beta chain was sequenced within a study of cytomegalovirus exposure and HLA in healthy donors. CDR3 length: 13 residues. The study's findings and limits: Segments of the TCR beta V type were, in most cases, productive about 87% or about 30% of the time in an earlier analysis. In a later analysis, common viral pathogens appeared linked to several of the most significant clusters. Later work found that TCR association rates differed between HLA loci; DRB1 had the most and HLA-C the fewest. Another analysis was done later, and it associated roughly 15,000 TCR beta sequences with HLA alleles at 0.05 false discovery rate.

As regards this clone: The antigen remains undetermined.

The PCR ran on 60 Vbeta and 13 Jbeta primers. TCRdb's table, derived via immunoSEQ multiplex PCR, lists solely in-frame clones and lacks some. This table holds roughly 150,000 clones, about 85% found once. Sample: PBMCs. This TCR was recovered from a woman in her late teens or twenties in good health and CMV-seronegative. The V gene is TRBV21-1, the J gene TRBJ1-2; the table calls TRBD1, which could not be checked here. TRBV21-1 is recorded as a pseudogene. The DNA for the CDR3 is TGTGCCAGCAGCAAAAGTAAGACAGATGGCTACACCTTC. This translates into CASSKSKTDGYTF.